This T cell receptor beta chain originates from a study of T cell changes during pregnancy in multiple sclerosis. Germline loops: CDR1 SGDLS, CDR2 YYNGEE. Between the trimmed V and J ends, which lost 0 bases and 2 bases, there was a span of 9 bases. The CDR3 totals 14 residues. Clones were read by immunoSEQ multiplex PCR, and TCRdb kept only the in-frame ones, dropping some. The table includes some 60,000 clones, around 85% detected once. This clone was seen only a few times. The sequence was obtained from a female donor with multiple sclerosis, enrolled in a pregnancy study. This chain connects TRBV9 to TRBJ2-7, with D unclear. This material consisted of CD4+ T cells from peripheral blood mononuclear cells, taken in the third trimester of pregnancy. As DNA, the CDR3 is TGTGCCAGCAGCGTAGGTAGCTCGACCTACGAGCAGTACTTC. It yields the protein CASSVGSSTYEQYF.